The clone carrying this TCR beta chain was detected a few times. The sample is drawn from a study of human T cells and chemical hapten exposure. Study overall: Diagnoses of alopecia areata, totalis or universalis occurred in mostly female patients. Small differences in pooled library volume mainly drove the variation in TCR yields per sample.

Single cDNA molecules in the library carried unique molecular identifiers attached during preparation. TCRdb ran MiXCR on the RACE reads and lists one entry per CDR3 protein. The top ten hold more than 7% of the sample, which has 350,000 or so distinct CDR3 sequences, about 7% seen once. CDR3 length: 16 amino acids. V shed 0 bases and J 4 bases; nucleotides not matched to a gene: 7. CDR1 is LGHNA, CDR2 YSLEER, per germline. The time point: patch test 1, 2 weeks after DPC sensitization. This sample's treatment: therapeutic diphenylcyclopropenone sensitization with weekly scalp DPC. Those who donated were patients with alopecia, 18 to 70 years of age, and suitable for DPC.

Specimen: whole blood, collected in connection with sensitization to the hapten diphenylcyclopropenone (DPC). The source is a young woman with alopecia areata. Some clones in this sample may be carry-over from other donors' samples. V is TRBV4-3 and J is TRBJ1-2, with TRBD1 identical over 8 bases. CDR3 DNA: TGCGCCAGCAGCCAAGATCCCGGGACAGGCCCCTATGGCTACACCTTC. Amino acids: CASSQDPGTGPYGYTF.